This T cell receptor beta chain is from a study of T cells in Graves' hyperthyroidism and ophthalmopathy. On the study more broadly: Peripheral blood was obtained at initial diagnosis, preceding any treatment. General observations from the study: Blood held most thyroid clonotypes expanded above 0.001 frequency. Ophthalmopathy and stable hyperthyroidism were told apart by a 13 V-J model.

TCR beta CDR3 region amplification was performed from RNA transcripts. HTBI primers were used for first-round RT-PCR of the TCR CDR3. In TCRdb, the multiplex PCR reads were re-called with MiXCR into one record per CDR3 protein. The data show 300,000 or so distinct CDR3 sequences, over 15% seen once. Trimming removed 6 bases at V and 2 bases at J, with 7 bases between. The CDR3 spans 12 residues. Per the germline V gene, CDR1 is MNHNS and CDR2 is SASEGT. This clonotype has a count of ten or more. Its antigen is not identified. The receptor comes from a woman between 45 and 60 years old with Graves' hyperthyroidism. Specimen: blood. The genes are TRBV6-1 and TRBJ2-5; D gene uncertain. The CDR3 sequence: CASRTAQETQYF. CDR3 coding DNA: TGTGCCAGCAGGACCGCTCAAGAGACCCAGTACTTC.